This paragraph reports one T cell receptor (beta chain). It is likely a read error, because the conserved phenylalanine at the end of the CDR3 is missing. Because the CDR3's place on the DNA is in doubt, the DNA is left out and the CDR3 is given as listed by TCRdb. This entry is derived from a study of blood T cell repertoires in COVID-19. Study-wide background: Sites in the United States, Italy and Spain provided acute and convalescent COVID-19 samples. Nucleic acid was either cDNA or gDNA, and it came from T cells, B-cell-depleted T cells, or PBMCs.

The CDR3 spans 14 residues, counting both ends. Per germline, CDR1 SEHNR and CDR2 FQNEAQ (reference sequence). Per the original data handling: Amplified reference gene primers provided the basis for estimating nucleated cell counts. Some clones are missing from TCRdb's copy, which holds only in-frame ones; the method was immunoSEQ multiplex PCR. That table is the source of V, J and clone size, and D and trimming were worked out from the DNA. The table includes about 400,000 clones, around 89% detected once. V and J are TRBV7-9 and TRBJ1-1; TRBD1 reflects the table's D call only, with no check against the DNA. The sample comprised peripheral blood. The sequence derives from a woman in her 30s with acute or convalescent COVID-19. CDR3 protein: CASSLGGFGQNSNL.